The T cell receptor beta chain under discussion was sequenced for a study of cytomegalovirus exposure and HLA in healthy donors. Overall study context: Researchers previously reported finding just under 120 million unique TCR beta sequences from 150 million to 200 million T cells.

The study, taken as a whole, reports: Cytomegalovirus-associated status was assigned to approximately 160 TCR beta chains.

This clone has just one count. As yet, its antigen is unknown. Samples came from healthy bone marrow donors. Use of 60 Vbeta and 13 Jbeta primers characterized the PCR. Assay: immunoSEQ multiplex PCR; the TCRdb copy retains only in-frame clones and omits some. Of about 180,000 clones listed, 76% are singletons. The TCR sequence derives from a woman in her 30s in good health and CMV-seropositive. The sample was PBMCs.

CDR3 DNA sequence: TGCGCCAGCAGCTTGCCGGAAGAGACCCAGTACTTC. This codes for CASSLPEETQYF. The J gene is TRBJ2-5, the V gene TRBV5-1, with D hard to call. V was shortened by 1 base and J by 3 bases, with 4 bases between the two germline ends. The germline V gene has CDR1 SGHRS and CDR2 YFSETQ. There are 12 residues in the CDR3.